This paragraph covers one T cell receptor beta chain sequence. The antigen remains unidentified. Germline values: CDR1 MRHNA, CDR2 SNTAGT. V dropped 4 bases and J dropped 4; count of bases not matched to a gene: 5. The CDR3 contains 15 residues. TCRdb's table, derived via immunoSEQ multiplex PCR, lists solely in-frame clones and lacks some. Here the sample spans tens of thousands of clones, roughly nine tenths being singletons. This sample was included in a study of resident and recirculating memory T cells in vitiligo. As for the study in general: Each patient gave two lesional and two nonlesional epidermal shave biopsies, plus PBMCs.

Study-wide results and caveats: Vitiligo lesions lacked a unique dominant clone, and clonality varied. Non-conserved TCRs across sites and patients suggested distinct clones per lesion.

The sample taken for sequencing was blood. This sequence originates from a male donor with vitiligo. The chain uses TRBV6-4 and TRBJ2-3, with 10 bases lining up with TRBD2. The CDR3 nucleotides read TGTGCCAGCAGTGCCAGCGGGAGGGCCTCAGATACGCAGTATTTT. This codes for CASSASGRASDTQYF.